This TCR beta chain emerged from a study of beta chain features in type 1 diabetes. Study-wide results and limits: Insertions at VDJ junctions were less frequent in type 1 diabetes patients. These patients also deleted more nucleotides at the same junctions. Moderate but significant shortening of TCRB CDR3s was recorded in all four CD4+ subsets from Type 1 diabetes patients.

Trimming took 7 bases from V and 0 from J, leaving 12 bases between them. From germline, CDR1 is SQVTM and CDR2 ANQGSEA. This CDR3 spans 14 amino acids. Via the markers CD45RO/CCR7/CD25/CD127/CD95/CD27, stem cell-like memory, regulatory, central memory and naive CD4+ cells were sorted. Investigators reverse transcribed all isolated RNA, so they sequenced expressed TCRB transcripts. The table came from immunoSEQ multiplex PCR; TCRdb's copy has only in-frame clones and leaves some out. The data show 100,000 to 150,000 clones, with 7% to 10% seen just once and 0.7% to 0.85% held by the top ten. In the case of this clone: Antigen unknown.

The sequencing input was central memory CD4+ T cells from blood. The clonotype was recovered from a man younger than 40 with type 1 diabetes. The genes are TRBV29-1 and TRBJ2-2; D gene unclear. The CDR3 sequence is CSATEHANTGELFF. In DNA form, the CDR3 reads TGCAGCGCCACGGAGCACGCGAACACCGGGGAGCTGTTTTTT.